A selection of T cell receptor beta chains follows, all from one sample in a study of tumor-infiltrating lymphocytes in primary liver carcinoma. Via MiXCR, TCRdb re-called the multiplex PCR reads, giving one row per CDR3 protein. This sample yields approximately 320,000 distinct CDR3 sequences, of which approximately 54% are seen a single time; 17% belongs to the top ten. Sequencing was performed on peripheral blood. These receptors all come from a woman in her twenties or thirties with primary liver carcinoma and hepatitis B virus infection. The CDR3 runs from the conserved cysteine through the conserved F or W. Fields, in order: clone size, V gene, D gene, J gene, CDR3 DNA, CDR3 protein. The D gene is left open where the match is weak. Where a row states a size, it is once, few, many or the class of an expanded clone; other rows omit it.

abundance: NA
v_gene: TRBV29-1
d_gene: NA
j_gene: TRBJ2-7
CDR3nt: TGCAACATCGACCTTTCTAGACCGGTGTCGAGCGAGCAGTACTTC
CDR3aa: CNIDLSRPVSSEQYF

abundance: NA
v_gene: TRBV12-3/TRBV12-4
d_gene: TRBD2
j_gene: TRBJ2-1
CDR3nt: TGTGCCAGCAGGAGGAGCGGGAGTATAGAAGAGCAGTTCTTC
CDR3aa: CASRRSGSIEEQFF

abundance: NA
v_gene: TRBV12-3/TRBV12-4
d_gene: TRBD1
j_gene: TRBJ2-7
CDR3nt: TGTGCCAGTAGTTCCTCGACAGGGTCCTACAAGCAGTACTTC
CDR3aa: CASSSSTGSYKQYF

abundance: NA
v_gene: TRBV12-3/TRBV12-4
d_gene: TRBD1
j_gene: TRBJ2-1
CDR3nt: TGTGCCAGCAGTTTATGGGACAGGGGCTTTGGGGGGGAGCAGTTCTTC
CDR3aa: CASSLWDRGFGGEQFF

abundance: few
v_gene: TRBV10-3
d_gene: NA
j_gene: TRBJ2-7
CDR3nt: TGTGCCATCAGTGAGTCTGCGACTGGATACTACGAGCAGTACTTC
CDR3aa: CAISESATGYYEQYF

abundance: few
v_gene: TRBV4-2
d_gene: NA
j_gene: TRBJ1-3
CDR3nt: TGTGCCAGCAGCCAAGCGGAGGGGACGGGAAACACCATATATTTT
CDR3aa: CASSQAEGTGNTIYF

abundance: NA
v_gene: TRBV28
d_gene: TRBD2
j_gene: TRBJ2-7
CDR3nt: TGTGCCAGCAGTCTCCCAGTCGCGGGAGGGTACGAGCAGTACTTC
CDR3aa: CASSLPVAGGYEQYF

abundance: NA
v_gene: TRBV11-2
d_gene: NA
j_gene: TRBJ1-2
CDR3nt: TGTGCCAGCAGCTTAGTAGCGAGTACTCCCGGTGGCTACACCTTC
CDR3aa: CASSLVASTPGGYTF

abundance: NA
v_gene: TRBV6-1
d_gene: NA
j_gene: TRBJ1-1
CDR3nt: TGTGCCAGCAGTCGGAGCGGCCGGGGGGGAACACCTGAAGCTTTCTTT
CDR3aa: CASSRSGRGGTPEAFF

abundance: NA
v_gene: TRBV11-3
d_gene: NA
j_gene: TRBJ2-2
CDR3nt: TGTGCCAGCAGATTCGGGACTCAGAACACAGGGGAGCTGTTGTTT
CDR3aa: CASRFGTQNTGELLF

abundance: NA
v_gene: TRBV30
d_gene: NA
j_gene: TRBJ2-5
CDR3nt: TGTGTATGGAGTGTAGGCAGCAGGGTACAGGGAGAGACCCAGTACTTC
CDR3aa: CVWSVGSRVQGETQYF

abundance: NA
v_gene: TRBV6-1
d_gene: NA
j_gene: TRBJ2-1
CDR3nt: TGTGCCAGCGGTAGACAGTGGGGCGAGCAGTTCTTC
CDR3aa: CASGRQWGEQFF

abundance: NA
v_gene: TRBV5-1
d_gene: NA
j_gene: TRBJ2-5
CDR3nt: TGCGCCAGCAGGTTGACAGAGACCCAGTACTTC
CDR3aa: CASRLTETQYF

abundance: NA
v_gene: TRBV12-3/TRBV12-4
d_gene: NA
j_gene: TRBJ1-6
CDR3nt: TGTGCCAGCAGTTTACTGAGCCCGGGGGGTTCACCCCTCCACTTT
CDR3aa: CASSLLSPGGSPLHF

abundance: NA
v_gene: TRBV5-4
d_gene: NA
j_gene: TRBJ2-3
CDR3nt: TGTGCCAGCAGCTTGAAAGGCGGGACAGTGAGTTCTACGCAGTATTTT
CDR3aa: CASSLKGGTVSSTQYF

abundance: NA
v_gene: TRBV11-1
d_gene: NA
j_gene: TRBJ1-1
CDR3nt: TGTGCCAGCGACCCAGGTGGAGGGGTGAACACTGAAGCTTTCTTT
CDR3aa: CASDPGGGVNTEAFF

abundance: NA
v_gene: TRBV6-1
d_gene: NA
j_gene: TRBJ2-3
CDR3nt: TGTGCCAGCAGTGCCGTGTGGTTTACAGATATGCAGTATTTT
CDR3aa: CASSAVWFTDMQYF

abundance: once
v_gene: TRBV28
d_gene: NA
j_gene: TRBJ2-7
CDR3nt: TGTGCCAGCAGTTTACTCCAGGGGCCGTACTACGAGCAGTACTTC
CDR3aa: CASSLLQGPYYEQYF

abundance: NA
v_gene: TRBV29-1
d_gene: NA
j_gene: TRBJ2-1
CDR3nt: TGCAGCGTGGTTTTAGGCGGGATCGAGTACAATGAGCTGTTCTTC
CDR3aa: CSVVLGGIEYNELFF

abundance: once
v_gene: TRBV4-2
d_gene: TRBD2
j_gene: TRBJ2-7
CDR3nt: TGTGTCAGCAGCCAAGACGGACTAGACCCACCCTACGAGCAGTACTTC
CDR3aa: CVSSQDGLDPPYEQYF

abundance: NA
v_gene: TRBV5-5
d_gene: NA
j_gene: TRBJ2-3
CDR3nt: TGTGCCAGCAGCTTGGTCGGGTTTGGCACAGATACGCAGTATTTT
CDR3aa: CASSLVGFGTDTQYF

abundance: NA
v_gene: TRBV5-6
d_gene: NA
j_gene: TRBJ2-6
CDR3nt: TGTGCCAGCAGCTTGACTTTGATAAGCTCTGGGGCCAACGTCCTGACTTTC
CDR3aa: CASSLTLISSGANVLTF

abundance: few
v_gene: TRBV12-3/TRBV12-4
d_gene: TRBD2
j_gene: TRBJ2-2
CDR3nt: TGTGCCAGCAGATCATCTCCGGGACTAGCGGGAGGGCGAGGCACCGGGGAGCTGTTTTTT
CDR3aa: CASRSSPGLAGGRGTGELFF

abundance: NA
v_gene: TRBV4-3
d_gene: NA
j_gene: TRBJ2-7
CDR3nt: TGCGCCAGCAGCCAAAGCCCGACGGGTAGATTGGACGAGCAGTACTTC
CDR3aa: CASSQSPTGRLDEQYF

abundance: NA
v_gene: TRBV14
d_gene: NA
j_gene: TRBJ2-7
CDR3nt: TGTGCCAGCAGCCATTCGAGGGTCGGCGAGCAGTACTTC
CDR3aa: CASSHSRVGEQYF

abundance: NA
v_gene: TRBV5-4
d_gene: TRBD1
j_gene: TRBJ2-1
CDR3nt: TGTGCCAGCAGCCCCCCGGGACAGAAGGCTCGTAAGCAGTTCTTC
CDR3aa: CASSPPGQKARKQFF

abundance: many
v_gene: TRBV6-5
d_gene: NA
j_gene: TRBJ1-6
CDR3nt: TGTGCCAGCAGTTTCACAGGGAAACCCCTCCACTTT
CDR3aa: CASSFTGKPLHF

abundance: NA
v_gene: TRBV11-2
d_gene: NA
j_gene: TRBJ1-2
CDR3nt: TGTGCCAGCAGCCGCAGGATAGACTATGGCTACACCTTC
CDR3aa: CASSRRIDYGYTF

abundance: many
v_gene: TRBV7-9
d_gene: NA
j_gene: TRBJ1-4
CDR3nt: TGTGCCAGCAGCTTAAAAAGGGGCGGATTCTTCGAAAAACTGTTTTTT
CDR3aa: CASSLKRGGFFEKLFF

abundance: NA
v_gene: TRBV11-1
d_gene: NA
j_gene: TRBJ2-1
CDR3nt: TGTGCCAGCAGCTCAGGGGCCCGTTGGAAGCATAATGAGCAGTTCTTC
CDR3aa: CASSSGARWKHNEQFF

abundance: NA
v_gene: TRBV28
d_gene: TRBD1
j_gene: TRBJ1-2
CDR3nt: TGTGCCAGCAGGCTAGGACAGGGAGGCTACACCTTC
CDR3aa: CASRLGQGGYTF

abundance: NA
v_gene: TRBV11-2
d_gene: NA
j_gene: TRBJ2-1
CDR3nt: TGTGCCAGTAGCTTGGGAGTAGCATCCAATGAGCAGTTCTTC
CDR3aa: CASSLGVASNEQFF

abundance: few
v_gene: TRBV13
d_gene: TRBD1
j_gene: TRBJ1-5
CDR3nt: TGTGCCAGCAGCCACAGGGGGAGTATGGAAGCCCAGCATTTT
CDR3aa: CASSHRGSMEAQHF

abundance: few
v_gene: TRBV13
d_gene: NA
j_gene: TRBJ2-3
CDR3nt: TGTGCCAGCAGCTTCTCGGGTAGCAATGTGGATACGCAGTATTTT
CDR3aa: CASSFSGSNVDTQYF

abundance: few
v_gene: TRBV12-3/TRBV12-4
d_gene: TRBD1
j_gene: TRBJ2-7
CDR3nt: TGTGCCAGCAGTTTTTCCGTGACAGGGCCCTACGAGCAGTACTTC
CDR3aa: CASSFSVTGPYEQYF

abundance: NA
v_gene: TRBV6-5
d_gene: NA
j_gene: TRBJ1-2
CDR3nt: TGTGCCAGCAGCCTCGGTTCGGGAGGCTACGCCTTC
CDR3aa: CASSLGSGGYAF

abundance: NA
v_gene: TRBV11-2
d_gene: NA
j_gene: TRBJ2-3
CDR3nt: TGTGTCAGCAGCTTAGGTCAGGCATCGGAGCTCACAGATACGCAGTATTTT
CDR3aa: CVSSLGQASELTDTQYF

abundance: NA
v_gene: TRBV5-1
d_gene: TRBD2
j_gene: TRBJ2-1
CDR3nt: TGCGCCAGCAGCTCCGGGACTAGCGGGAGGCTCTCCTACAATGAGCAGTGCTTC
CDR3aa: CASSSGTSGRLSYNEQCF

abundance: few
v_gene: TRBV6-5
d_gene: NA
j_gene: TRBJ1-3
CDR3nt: TGTGCCAGCAGAACGAACAGGGCGGGAAACACCATATATTTT
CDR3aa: CASRTNRAGNTIYF

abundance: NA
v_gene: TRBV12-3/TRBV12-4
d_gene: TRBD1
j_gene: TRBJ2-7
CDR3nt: TGTGCCAGCAGGACAGGGCCCTACGAGCAGTACTTC
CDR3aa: CASRTGPYEQYF

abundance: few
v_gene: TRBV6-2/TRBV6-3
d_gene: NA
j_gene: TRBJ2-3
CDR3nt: TGTGCCAGCATGAGAGGCGGACCCACAGATACGCAGTATTTT
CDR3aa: CASMRGGPTDTQYF

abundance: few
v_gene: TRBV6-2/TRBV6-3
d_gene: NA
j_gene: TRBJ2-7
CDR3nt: TGTGCCAGCAGTGGAGGGGCTTCCGCAGACTACGAGCAGTACTTC
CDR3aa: CASSGGASADYEQYF

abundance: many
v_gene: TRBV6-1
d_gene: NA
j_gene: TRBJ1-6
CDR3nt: TGTGCCAGCAGGGCAACAGTAGATAATTCACCCCTCCACTTT
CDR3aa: CASRATVDNSPLHF

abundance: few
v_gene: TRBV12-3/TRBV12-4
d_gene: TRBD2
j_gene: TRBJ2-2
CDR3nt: TGTGCCGGCAGTCAGCACCGTAGCGGGAGAAACATCGGGGAGCTGTTTTTT
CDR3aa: CAGSQHRSGRNIGELFF

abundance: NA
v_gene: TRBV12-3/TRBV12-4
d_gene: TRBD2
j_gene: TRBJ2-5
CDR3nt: TGTGCCAGCAGTAGAGGACTAGCGGGAGAAGAGACCCAGTACTTC
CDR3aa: CASSRGLAGEETQYF

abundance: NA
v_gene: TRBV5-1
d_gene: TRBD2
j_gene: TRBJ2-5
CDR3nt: TGCGCCAGTAGCCCGGGACTAGCGGGAGGAGAATCCGGAGAGACCCAGTACTTC
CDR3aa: CASSPGLAGGESGETQYF

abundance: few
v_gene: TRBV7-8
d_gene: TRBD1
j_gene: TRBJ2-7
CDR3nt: TGTGCCAGCAGCTTACTCCGGACAGGGGAGAGGTACGAGCAGTACTTC
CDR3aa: CASSLLRTGERYEQYF